This T cell receptor (beta chain) originates from a study of sequential checkpoint blockade in melanoma. Treatment of the sample: randomized to nivolumab then ipilimumab (arm A) or the reverse (arm B). DNA-damaging chemotherapy had not been given to any patient beforehand. From thawed PBMCs, live CD3+CD8+ cells negative for CD19 and CD56 were sorted. Measured with immunoSEQ multiplex PCR; TCRdb has only the in-frame clones, and not every one. The sample lists tens of thousands of clones, 65% to 75% seen once, with around 19% in the top ten. The CDR3 has 16 amino acids. CDR1 and CDR2 (germline): MNHNY, SVGAGI (reference sequence). The junction had 6 bases not matched to a gene; V was cut back by 0 bases and J by 5 bases.

This specimen was CD8+ T cells sorted from blood (inferred from file names), taken from a patient given nivolumab and ipilimumab in sequence. The chain employs TRBV6-6 and TRBJ1-5; 8 bases agree with TRBD1. The source of this sequence is a human donor with melanoma. The DNA of the CDR3 is TGTGCCAGCAGTTACTCGAAGTCAGGGGGCGATCAGCCCCAGCATTTT. Translated: CASSYSKSGGDQPQHF.